The rows below give T cell receptor beta chains drawn from one sample of a study of cytomegalovirus exposure and HLA in healthy donors. This table comes from immunoSEQ multiplex PCR, and its TCRdb copy is limited to in-frame clones, with some not included. Of some 120,000 clones in the sample, approximately 84% were seen once. The sequenced material came from PBMCs. Receptors originate from a man aged 45-65 years in good health and CMV-seronegative. The CDR3 runs from the conserved cysteine through the conserved F or W. A D gene is named only where the DNA matches it firmly. The listing skips clone size in some rows; elsewhere it reads once, few, many or a size class.

CDR3 DNA	CDR3 protein	clone size	D gene	V gene	J gene
TGTGCCATCAGTCTATACAAGGGCGAGGGCGAGCAGTACTTC	CAISLYKGEGEQYF	.	.	TRBV10-3	TRBJ2-7
TGTGCCAGCAGCCCGGACAGGGGGCGTAATGAGCAGTTCTTC	CASSPDRGRNEQFF	.	TRBD1	TRBV5-4	TRBJ2-1
TGTGCCAGCAGTGACCCCGCGGGGGACAGGGATCGAAAACTGTTTTTT	CASSDPAGDRDRKLFF	.	TRBD1	TRBV6-1	TRBJ1-4
TGTGCCTCGACGACAGGGGGGGATACCTACGAGCAGTACTTC	CASTTGGDTYEQYF	.	TRBD1	TRBV25-1	TRBJ2-7
TGTGCCAGAAGCCCTCCGTTTTCTCTCGATCAGCCCCAGCATTTT	CARSPPFSLDQPQHF	few	.	TRBV5-3	TRBJ1-5
TGTGCCAGCAGTACCACACCCCTCCAGCCCCAGCATTTT	CASSTTPLQPQHF	.	.	TRBV28	TRBJ1-5
TGTGCCAGCAGCAACGTTTCCAACACATTCTCCTACGAGCAGTACTTC	CASSNVSNTFSYEQYF	once	.	TRBV21-1	TRBJ2-7
TGTGCCAGCAGCTCGACCTCTGGGCAGTATTCTGGCTACACCTTC	CASSSTSGQYSGYTF	once	.	TRBV6-1	TRBJ1-2
TGTGCCAGCTCACTTGCACAGGGCACAGATACGCAGTATTTT	CASSLAQGTDTQYF	once	.	TRBV18	TRBJ2-3
TGCAGCGTTGAGACTAGCGGGGGGATAGATACGCAGTATTTT	CSVETSGGIDTQYF	.	TRBD2	TRBV29-1	TRBJ2-3
TGTGCCAGCAGCCGGTTAGGGGACAGCGGCTCCGAGCAGTACTTC	CASSRLGDSGSEQYF	.	TRBD1	TRBV4-2	TRBJ2-7
TGTGCCAGCAGTTTCGGGGGACTGAACACTGAAGCTTTCTTT	CASSFGGLNTEAFF	.	.	TRBV28	TRBJ1-1
TGTGCCAGCAGTTACATTGGACAGGGGATTGGAAACACCATATATTTT	CASSYIGQGIGNTIYF	.	TRBD1	TRBV6-5	TRBJ1-3
TGTGCTAGTGGTCCTACAGGGTACCAGCCCCAGCATTTT	CASGPTGYQPQHF	.	.	TRBV12-5	TRBJ1-5
TGCGCCAGCAGCTTGGGCGGGAAGAGTACCGGGGAGCTGTTTTTT	CASSLGGKSTGELFF	.	.	TRBV5-1	TRBJ2-2
TGTGCCAGCAGTCAGACAGGGATTGGGGGGCAGCCCCAGCATTTT	CASSQTGIGGQPQHF	.	TRBD1	TRBV28	TRBJ1-5
TGTGCCAGCAGCGTAAAGGAGAACTATGGCTACACCTTC	CASSVKENYGYTF	.	.	TRBV9	TRBJ1-2
TGTGCCAGCCGGGACACCCTCGGGGATGAGCAGTTCTTC	CASRDTLGDEQFF	.	.	TRBV27	TRBJ2-1